What follows is one T cell receptor (beta chain) and its context. This entry comes from a study of blood T cell dynamics during melanoma immunotherapy. The assay was immunoSEQ multiplex PCR, and TCRdb's table has in-frame clones only and misses some. The table shows about 12,000 clones, with approximately 87% occurring only once. The CDR3 is made up of 13 amino acids. Trimming took 0 bases from V and 6 from J, leaving 9 bases between them. Germline V gene data show CDR1 as SGHRS and CDR2 as YFSETQ. Time point meaning: week 3, after first cycle of checkpoint inhibitor. One draw preceded checkpoint blockade; another followed its first cycle at week 3. Response was assessed by RECIST 1.1 at 12 weeks, except a couple of rapid progressors.

This receptor was taken from a human donor with melanoma. Sequenced here: blood, sampled from a patient treated with checkpoint blockade. The chain combines TRBV5-1 with TRBJ1-2, with D possibly being TRBD1 (5 bases). The CDR3 sequence: CASSLAGYHGYTF. The CDR3 nucleotides are TGCGCCAGCAGCTTGGCAGGGTACCATGGCTACACCTTC.